This T cell receptor beta chain was retrieved from a study of blood T cells in healthy people across ages. In the study overall: In model experiments, template switching was able to capture about one barcoded beta molecule for every two T cells that were present.

Using a J-beta primer mix together with a sample-barcoded 5' primer, a second PCR was run for roughly 7 to 12 cycles. The study obtained at least 2.5 million CDR3-containing paired-end reads from every sample. MiXCR was run by TCRdb on the 5' RACE reads, yielding one entry per CDR3 protein. Of over a million distinct CDR3 sequences listed, 35% to 45% are singletons. In regard to this clonotype: The antigen is undetermined.

Study observations and caveats: Reliance upon unsorted PBMCs precluded definitive naive versus antigen-experienced comparison.

The V and J ends lost 2 bases and 0 bases, in that order; junction bases with no gene match: 3. There are 15 residues in the CDR3. Looked up from germline, CDR1 is KGHDR and CDR2 is SFDVKD. The chain has TRBV24-1 and TRBJ2-7; TRBD2 matches 7 bases. The receptor was derived from a woman aged 18 to 35 in good health. Sequenced sample: blood. CDR3 in DNA: TGTGCCACCAGTGATTCTGGGGACTACTCCTACGAGCAGTACTTC. Translated: CATSDSGDYSYEQYF.